This entry describes one T cell receptor (beta chain). This sample is part of a study of CD8 T cells in Susac syndrome. The RNA, 0.5 to 1 ug, was put through reverse transcription using random hexamers. A multiplex approach, immunoSEQ multiplex PCR, amplified TCR beta CDR3 across 54 Vbeta and 13 Jbeta. Via MiXCR, TCRdb re-called the immunoSEQ multiplex PCR reads, giving one row per CDR3 protein. The table shows about 120,000 distinct CDR3 sequences, with roughly 95% occurring only once. Germline-derived CDR1 and CDR2 are KGHSH and LQKENI. V lost 3 bases to trimming and J lost 11 bases, with 10 bases between them. The CDR3 extends over 11 amino acids.

The rearrangement joins TRBV18 to TRBJ1-1, with TRBD1 as a possible D gene (5 bases). This TCR derives from a human donor with Susac syndrome. Sample: CD4+ T cells from PBMCs. The CDR3 DNA sequence: TGTGCCAGCTCACCTAGTAAGGGGGCTTTCTTT. It is translated as CASSPSKGAFF.